The 6 T cell receptor beta chains below all came from one sample that was sequenced in a study of regulatory T cells in long-lasting Graves disease. Through Arm-PCR of CDR3 regions and iRepertoire HTBI primers, TCR beta libraries were built. TCRdb passed the multiplex PCR reads through MiXCR, listing each CDR3 protein once. The repertoire holds around 450,000 distinct CDR3 sequences, with about 22% as singletons. The time point: persistent/refractory GD, antithyroid drugs over 5 years with positive TRAb. Researchers made the TCR library from RNA that was extracted from PBMCs. The sample here was peripheral blood mononuclear cells (PBMCs), taken when the disease was refractory, from a patient treated with antithyroid drugs. The receptors shown here come from a female donor with Graves disease.

J is TRBJ1-4 and V is TRBV20-1; D is possibly TRBD1 (6 bases). CDR1 is DFQATT and CDR2 is SNEGSKA in the germline V gene (reference sequence). There are 15 residues in the CDR3. Trimming removed 0 bases from V and 7 bases from J, with 15 bases in between. The CDR3 DNA reads TGCAGTGCTAGAGAACCCCGGGGGGCTGGTGAAAAACTGTTTTTT. This codes for CSAREPRGAGEKLFF.

This clonotype was seen many times. This chain uses TRBV12-3 or TRBV12-4 with TRBJ2-5; perhaps TRBD1 as D (6 bases). The V gene lost 5 bases and the J gene lost 1 base, with 14 bases spanning the gap. This CDR3 contains 15 residues. The CDR3 protein is CASSSLRGGQETQYF. The CDR3 DNA is TGTGCCAGCAGTAGCCTTAGAGGGGGCCAAGAGACCCAGTACTTC.

This clonotype came up many times. The V gene is TRBV20-1, the J gene TRBJ2-1; D call uncertain. The CDR3 has 15 amino acids. V gave up 1 base and J gave up 2 bases, with 12 bases separating them. CDR1 and CDR2 (germline): DFQATT, SNEGSKA (reference sequence). In nucleotides, the CDR3 is TGCAGTGCTAGAGCCGGTACCTCAACCTACAATGAGCAGTTCTTC. Its translation: CSARAGTSTYNEQFF.

This clonotype was counted at least ten times. The chain employs TRBV7-9 and TRBJ2-5, with no clear D. Per the germline V gene, CDR1 is SEHNR and CDR2 is FQNEAQ (reference sequence). The germline V and J ends were trimmed by 1 base and 0 bases, with 9 bases remaining between them. This CDR3 comprises 15 residues. The CDR3 region is CASSLVAAYQETQYF. The CDR3, as DNA: TGTGCCAGCAGCTTAGTGGCTGCTTACCAAGAGACCCAGTACTTC. Together with reference TRBV7-9 and TRBJ2-5, the CDR3 gives the full variable domain: DTGVSQNPRHKITKRGQNVTFRCDPISEHNRLYWYRQTLGQGPEFLTYFQNEAQLEKSRLLSDRFSAERPKGSFSTLEIQRTEQGDSAMYLCASSLVAAYQETQYFGPGTRLLVL.

With respect to this clonotype: A read error may be the cause here, since a much bigger clone is one base away. The chain links TRBV11-2 to TRBJ1-2, with D maybe TRBD1 (5 bases). From germline, CDR1 is SGHAT and CDR2 FQNNGV. V lost 5 bases and J lost 6, with 16 bases in between. The length of the CDR3 is 14 residues. The CDR3 loop is CASSLRTQPHGYTF. DNA of the CDR3: TGTGCCAGCAGCCTCCGGACACAACCCCATGGCTACACCTTC. The full variable domain, with the rest looked up from reference TRBV11-2 and TRBJ1-2, is EAGVAQSPRYKIIEKRQSVAFWCNPISGHATLYWYQQILGQGPKLLIQFQNNGVVDDSQLPKDRFSAERLKGVDSTLKIQPAKLEDSAVYLCASSLRTQPHGYTFGSGTRLTVV.

V gene TRBV7-8 combines with J gene TRBJ2-2; TRBD2 matches at 8 bases. V lost 0 bases to trimming and J lost 4 bases; unmatched junction nucleotides: 10. The CDR3 is 18 amino acids. CDR1 is SGHVS, CDR2 FQNEAQ, per germline. Written as DNA, the CDR3 is TGTGCCAGCAGCTTAGCGCTATTTCGGCGGGGGGTCACCGGGGAGCTGTTTTTT. This translates into CASSLALFRRGVTGELFF.